The 10 T cell receptor beta chains reported below all come from one sample, sequenced in a study of T cells in Graves' hyperthyroidism and ophthalmopathy. Researchers took RNA transcripts and amplified the TCR beta CDR3 regions from them. TCR CDR3 regions were first amplified by RT-PCR with HTBI primers. A single record per CDR3 protein comes from TCRdb applying MiXCR to the multiplex PCR reads. The sample records around 35,000 distinct CDR3 sequences, roughly 50% being singletons. Material: blood. All receptors come from a man in his forties with Graves' ophthalmopathy.

The chain employs TRBV6-5 and TRBJ1-5; D might be TRBD1 (5 bases). The CDR3 length is 16 residues. The germline gives CDR1 MNHEY, CDR2 SVGAGI. Trimming removed 3 bases from V and 5 bases from J, with 17 bases in between. This chain's CDR3 is CASSYGKGQGYQPQHF. CDR3 nucleotide sequence: TGTGCCAGCAGTTATGGGAAAGGGCAGGGATATCAGCCCCAGCATTTT.

This clonotype has just one count. This chain links TRBV7-7 with TRBJ2-1, with a possible D match to TRBD2 (5 bases). Germline CDR1 reads SSHAT; CDR2 reads FNYEAQ (reference sequence). The CDR3 length is 13 residues. The CDR3 bases are TGTGCTAGGCAAACTAGTCCCTACAATGAGCAGTTCTTC. Amino acids: CARQTSPYNEQFF.

Concerning this clonotype: At one of its ends the junction is not consistent with the germline gene, which may arise from a read error. CDR3 in amino acids: CGARDDPGQGADGYTF. CDR3 DNA: TGTGGTGCTAGAGATGATCCGGGACAGGGGGCCGATGGCTACACCTTC. The chain employs TRBV20-1 and TRBJ1-2, with TRBD1 matching over 12 bases. From germline, CDR1 is DFQATT and CDR2 SNEGSKA (reference sequence). The CDR3 runs to 16 residues.

The gene calls are TRBV10-3 and TRBJ1-2; D might be TRBD1 (5 bases). Germline loops: CDR1 ENHRY, CDR2 SYGVKD. The CDR3 runs 15 residues. V gave up 4 bases and J gave up 4 bases, with 16 bases separating them. The CDR3 DNA reads as TGTGCCATCAGTGTAGGGTTCAGGGAATCCTATGGCTACACCTTC. This encodes CAISVGFRESYGYTF.

This chain joins TRBV20-1 and TRBJ1-4; D not certain. The CDR3 runs to 14 residues. Germline V gives CDR1 DFQATT, CDR2 SNEGSKA (reference sequence). Trimming cost V 0 bases and J 4 bases, with 9 bases left between them. As DNA, the CDR3 is TGCAGTGCTAGAGATACAGCAGGTAATGAAAAACTGTTTTTT. Amino acid sequence: CSARDTAGNEKLFF.

The chain recombines TRBV4-1 with TRBJ1-6; D might be TRBD1 (6 bases). V dropped 0 bases and J dropped 9 bases, with 9 bases sitting between them. Per germline, CDR1 MGHRA and CDR2 YSYEKL. The CDR3 spans 14 residues. The DNA for the CDR3 is TGCGCCAGCAGCCAAGAGGGGGGCAGTTCACCCCTCCACTTT. Translation gives CASSQEGGSSPLHF.

This clonotype showed up many times. The chain couples TRBV5-1 to TRBJ2-5; tentative D call: TRBD2 (5 bases). Per germline, CDR1 SGHRS and CDR2 YFSETQ. The CDR3 has 15 amino acids. V was cut by 5 bases and J by 5 bases, with 19 bases left in between. The CDR3 region is CASRATSLERETQYF. DNA for the CDR3: TGCGCCAGCAGGGCCACTAGTCTTGAGAGGGAGACCCAGTACTTC.

As to this clonotype: The junction does not match germline at one end; this may be a read error. The chain employs TRBV29-1 and TRBJ2-7, with D perhaps matching TRBD2 (5 bases). Germline V gives CDR1 SQVTM, CDR2 ANQGSEA. There are 13 residues in the CDR3. The CDR3 DNA follows: TGCAGCGCGGACTGGAGGATCTCCTCCGAGCAGTACTTC. Amino acid sequence: CSADWRISSEQYF.

To note about this clonotype: One end of the junction fails to match germline, which may point to a read error. The genes are TRBV28 and TRBJ2-1, with a possible D match to TRBD1 (6 bases). Germline-derived CDR1 and CDR2 are MDHEN and SYDVKM. The CDR3 totals 17 residues. CDR3 region: CASSQVGRGVSYNEQSF. DNA for the CDR3: TGTGCCAGCAGTCAAGTCGGCAGGGGCGTCTCATACAATGAGCAGTCCTTC.

The V and J genes are TRBV5-1 and TRBJ2-5, with D possibly being TRBD1 (6 bases). Germline V gene sequence: CDR1 SGHRS, CDR2 YFSETQ. The CDR3 has 14 amino acids. V was cut by 5 bases and J by 6 bases, with 17 bases left in between. The CDR3 region is CASRTVGAMKTQYF. The CDR3 DNA reads as TGCGCCAGCAGAACCGTGGGGGCTATGAAGACCCAGTACTTC.